The rows below give T cell receptor beta chains drawn from one sample of a study of shared clonotypes between healthy human individuals. The data were produced by immunoSEQ multiplex PCR, yet TCRdb's version contains in-frame clones alone and is incomplete. The repertoire holds about 520,000 clones, with over 70% as singletons. The specimen was PBMCs. The source is a woman in her 40s in good health. Some clones in this sample may be carry-over from other donors' samples. CDR3s include the opening cysteine and the closing phenylalanine or tryptophan. The order of the fields is D gene, V gene, J gene, clone size, CDR3 protein, CDR3 DNA. The D gene is left open where the match is weak. The size field is filled for only some rows; it gives once, few, many or a size class.

TRBD2	TRBV7-3	TRBJ2-2	-	CASSFTSDTGELFF	TGTGCCAGCAGCTTCACTAGCGACACCGGGGAGCTGTTTTTT
TRBD2	TRBV6-4	TRBJ2-1	-	CASSDRPGGWNEQFF	TGTGCCAGCAGTGACCGGCCGGGAGGGTGGAATGAGCAGTTCTTC
TRBD2	TRBV27	TRBJ2-3	many	CASSWTSGGLGDTQYF	TGTGCCAGCAGTTGGACTAGCGGGGGGCTCGGAGATACGCAGTATTTT
-	TRBV29-1	TRBJ2-1	once	CSVVAPTIGYNEQFF	TGCAGCGTTGTGGCCCCCACCATCGGGTACAATGAGCAGTTCTTC
-	TRBV18	TRBJ1-4	-	CASSPQATGEKLFF	TGTGCCAGCTCACCCCAGGCAACCGGGGAAAAACTGTTTTTT
-	TRBV4-2	TRBJ2-7	-	CASSQEVGTIYEQYF	TGTGCCAGCAGCCAAGAAGTAGGGACAATCTACGAGCAGTACTTC
TRBD1	TRBV14	TRBJ2-7	-	CASSQVDRVAYEQYF	TGTGCCAGCAGCCAAGTCGACAGGGTCGCCTACGAGCAGTACTTC
TRBD2	TRBV11-2	TRBJ2-1	-	CASSFTGGEAYNEQFF	TGTGCCAGCAGCTTCACCGGGGGGGAGGCCTACAATGAGCAGTTCTTC
-	TRBV19	TRBJ2-1	-	CASSIGPNYNEQFF	TGTGCCAGTAGTATCGGACCGAACTACAATGAGCAGTTCTTC
-	TRBV7-2	TRBJ2-5	-	CASSLDLGRAQETQYF	TGTGCCAGCAGCTTAGATCTCGGCAGGGCTCAAGAGACCCAGTACTTC
-	TRBV14	TRBJ1-1	-	CASSPYRTNEAFF	TGTGCCAGCAGCCCTTACAGGACAAATGAAGCTTTCTTT
TRBD1	TRBV28	TRBJ1-1	-	CASSGTGGEDTEAFF	TGTGCCAGCAGCGGGACAGGGGGGGAGGACACTGAAGCTTTCTTT
TRBD2	TRBV30	TRBJ2-7	-	CAGKIAGGIHEQYF	TGTGCCGGAAAAATAGCGGGAGGGATCCACGAGCAGTACTTC
-	TRBV11-2	TRBJ2-1	-	CASSLQINEQFF	TGTGCCAGCAGCTTACAAATAAATGAGCAGTTCTTC
TRBD2	TRBV7-6	TRBJ2-5	-	CASSFRVPRLAGVSETQYF	TGTGCCAGCAGCTTCAGAGTCCCCCGACTAGCGGGAGTATCAGAGACCCAGTACTTC
-	TRBV27	TRBJ2-5	-	CASSLRREETQYF	TGTGCCAGCAGTTTACGCAGGGAAGAGACCCAGTACTTC
-	TRBV7-2	TRBJ2-3	-	CASSPWTHTDTQYF	TGTGCCAGCAGCCCATGGACCCACACAGATACGCAGTATTTT
TRBD1	TRBV28	TRBJ1-4	-	CASKTGSREKLFF	TGTGCCAGCAAGACAGGGTCTAGGGAAAAACTGTTTTTT
-	TRBV7-2	TRBJ1-2	few	CASSLNTVLDGYTF	TGTGCCAGCAGCTTAAATACGGTTCTGGATGGCTACACCTTC
-	TRBV4-1	TRBJ1-1	-	CASSPSRGTGLVNTEAFF	TGCGCCAGCAGCCCTTCGAGAGGGACCGGCCTTGTGAACACTGAAGCTTTCTTT
-	TRBV11-2	TRBJ1-1	few	CASSLSAGWGTEAFF	TGTGCCAGCAGCTTAAGCGCGGGATGGGGCACTGAAGCTTTCTTT
-	TRBV9	TRBJ2-5	-	CASSPRTTPGTQYF	TGTGCCAGCAGCCCACGGACTACCCCGGGGACCCAGTACTTC
-	TRBV27	TRBJ2-5	-	CASRPLGQETQYF	TGTGCCAGCAGGCCACTAGGCCAAGAGACCCAGTACTTC
-	TRBV4-1	TRBJ2-3	-	CASSLGWGDRTDTQYF	TGCGCCAGCAGCCTAGGATGGGGAGATCGCACAGATACGCAGTATTTT
TRBD2	TRBV7-2	TRBJ2-7	few	CASSTSGTSSYEQYF	TGTGCCAGCAGCACCAGCGGGACCAGCTCCTACGAGCAGTACTTC
TRBD2	TRBV4-2	TRBJ2-3	-	CASSQREGGTDTQYF	TGTGCCAGCAGCCAGCGGGAGGGCGGCACAGATACGCAGTATTTT
-	TRBV9	TRBJ1-2	once	CASSVGINGYTF	TGTGCCAGCAGCGTAGGGATTAATGGCTACACCTTC
TRBD2	TRBV9	TRBJ2-5	-	CASSQTSGAQETQYF	TGTGCCAGCAGTCAAACTAGCGGGGCACAAGAGACCCAGTACTTC
TRBD1	TRBV13	TRBJ2-7	-	CASSQRGTGAYEQYF	TGTGCCAGCAGTCAACGAGGGACAGGGGCCTACGAGCAGTACTTC
-	TRBV6-1	TRBJ1-5	-	CASSEGMYSNQPQHF	TGTGCCAGCAGTGAGGGGATGTATAGCAATCAGCCCCAGCATTTT
TRBD1	TRBV6-7	TRBJ1-2	few	CASSYSSGQGHWGYTF	TGTGCCAGCAGTTACTCGAGTGGACAGGGGCATTGGGGCTACACCTTC
-	TRBV12-2	TRBJ2-4	-	CASSLEVRGLAKNIQYF	TGTGCAAGTAGCTTAGAGGTGAGGGGACTAGCCAAAAACATTCAGTACTTC
-	TRBV1	TRBJ1-5	-	CTSSQDRGKSNQPQHF	TGCACCAGCAGCCAAGATCGGGGAAAGTCCAATCAGCCCCAGCATTTT
-	TRBV9	TRBJ2-7	-	CASSVSPVLGLPYEQYF	TGTGCCAGCAGCGTATCTCCAGTTTTGGGCCTCCCCTACGAGCAGTACTTC
TRBD1	TRBV6-6	TRBJ1-4	-	CASSYQGGGEKLFF	TGTGCCAGCAGTTACCAAGGGGGCGGCGAAAAACTGTTTTTT
-	TRBV29-1	TRBJ2-3	once	CSATFRADTQYF	TGCAGCGCGACATTTCGAGCAGATACGCAGTATTTT
-	TRBV7-7	TRBJ2-2	-	CASSSRREGGTGELFF	TGTGCCAGCAGCTCCCGCCGAGAGGGAGGTACCGGGGAGCTGTTTTTT
-	TRBV7-9	TRBJ2-7	-	CASSLQNGFYEQYF	TGTGCCAGCAGCTTACAGAACGGTTTCTACGAGCAGTACTTC
TRBD1	TRBV6-1	TRBJ2-2	-	CASTLDRVGTGELFF	TGTGCCAGCACCCTAGACAGGGTCGGGACCGGGGAGCTGTTTTTT
-	TRBV7-2	TRBJ2-1	-	CASSLTRDLFNEQFF	TGTGCCAGCAGCTTAACGAGAGATCTCTTCAATGAGCAGTTCTTC
TRBD2	TRBV28	TRBJ2-1	once	CASSSGLARAQRFF	TGTGCCAGCAGCTCGGGACTAGCGAGAGCCCAGCGGTTCTTC
-	TRBV28	TRBJ1-3	-	CASSPLGSGNTIYF	TGTGCCAGCAGCCCACTGGGCTCTGGAAACACCATATATTTT
-	TRBV15	TRBJ1-3	-	CATSRFRDSGNTIYF	TGTGCCACCAGCAGGTTCAGGGATTCTGGAAACACCATATATTTT
TRBD1	TRBV29-1	TRBJ2-2	-	CSVIEGARGELFF	TGCAGCGTTATCGAGGGGGCGCGCGGGGAGCTGTTTTTT
TRBD2	TRBV5-1	TRBJ2-2	-	CASTKAGVTGELFF	TGCGCCAGCACTAAAGCGGGAGTAACCGGGGAGCTGTTTTTT
-	TRBV5-6	TRBJ2-1	-	CASSLLDVGYNEQFF	TGTGCCAGCAGCTTGCTCGACGTGGGCTACAATGAGCAGTTCTTC
-	TRBV4-2	TRBJ2-1	-	CASSHRVGEQFF	TGTGCCAGCAGCCACAGGGTAGGTGAGCAGTTCTTC
TRBD2	TRBV11-2	TRBJ2-7	-	CASSLDLAGGSEQYF	TGTGCCAGCAGCTTAGATCTCGCGGGGGGCAGCGAGCAGTACTTC
TRBD2	TRBV5-4	TRBJ2-3	-	CASSLARTSESTDTQYF	TGTGCCAGCAGCTTGGCCAGGACTAGCGAAAGCACAGATACGCAGTATTTT
-	TRBV28	TRBJ2-1	many	CASSPPGGPSYNEQFF	TGTGCCAGCAGTCCCCCCGGCGGACCCTCCTACAATGAGCAGTTCTTC